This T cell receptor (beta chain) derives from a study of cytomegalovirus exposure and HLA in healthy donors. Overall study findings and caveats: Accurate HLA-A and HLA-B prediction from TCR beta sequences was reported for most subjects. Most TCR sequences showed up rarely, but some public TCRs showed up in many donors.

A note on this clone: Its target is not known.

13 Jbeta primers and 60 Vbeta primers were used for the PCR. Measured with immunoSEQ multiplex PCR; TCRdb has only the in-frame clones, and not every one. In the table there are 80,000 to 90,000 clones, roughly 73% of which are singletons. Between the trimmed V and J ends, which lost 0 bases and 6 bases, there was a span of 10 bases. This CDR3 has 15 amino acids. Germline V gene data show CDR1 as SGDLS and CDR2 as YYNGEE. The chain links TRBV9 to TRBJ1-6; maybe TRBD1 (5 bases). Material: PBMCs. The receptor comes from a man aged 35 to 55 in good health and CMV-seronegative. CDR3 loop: CASSVGTGGNSPLHF. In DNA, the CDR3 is TGTGCCAGCAGCGTAGGAACGGGGGGTAATTCACCCCTCCACTTT.